The entry below gives a single T cell receptor beta chain sequence along with its context. The CDR3 runs to 18 residues. Germline V CDR1 and CDR2: SGHRS, YFSETQ. With V trimmed by 2 bases and J by 4 bases, 12 bases remained unmatched. This entry belongs to a study of blood T cell repertoires in COVID-19. For the study at large: Samples taken during acute and convalescent COVID-19 were collected in the United States, Italy and Spain.

Profiling relied on immunoSEQ multiplex PCR, and the TCRdb table lists in-frame clones only, not all of them. The sample carries about 360,000 clones, around nine tenths recorded once. Sample: peripheral blood. The chain recombines TRBV5-1 with TRBJ2-2; 9 bases fit TRBD1. This clonotype originated in a woman aged 55-75 years with COVID-19, enrolled during active disease. This chain's CDR3 is CASSFNVKQGAGTGELFF. DNA of the CDR3: TGCGCCAGCAGCTTTAACGTAAAACAGGGGGCAGGCACCGGGGAGCTGTTTTTT.